The 5 T cell receptor beta chains listed next were all sequenced from one sample in a study of T cells in Graves' hyperthyroidism and ophthalmopathy. Amplified TCR beta CDR3 regions derived from RNA transcripts. The primer set for the first-round RT-PCR of the TCR CDR3 was HTBI. TCRdb redid the calling of the multiplex PCR reads with MiXCR, one entry per CDR3 protein. The sample shows over 300,000 distinct CDR3 sequences, about 15% of them seen only once. Sequencing was done on a sample of blood. Receptors originate from a woman in her sixties with Graves' hyperthyroidism.

This clonotype has at least ten counts. The V and J genes are TRBV5-1 and TRBJ2-7; D may match TRBD1 or TRBD2 (5 bases each). The CDR3 has 15 amino acids. Germline V CDR1 and CDR2: SGHRS, YFSETQ. V was trimmed by 0 bases and J by 5 bases, leaving 15 bases between them. In DNA, the CDR3 is TGCGCCAGCAGCTTGGGGCGAGGGCAGGGCGACGAGCAGTACTTC. It specifies CASSLGRGQGDEQYF.

This clonotype has only a few counts. J is TRBJ2-1 and V is TRBV3-1; D remains ambiguous. Germline V gives CDR1 LGHDT, CDR2 YNNKEL (reference sequence). The CDR3 spans 15 residues. V lost 0 bases to trimming and J lost 2 bases, with 8 bases between them. CDR3 nucleotide sequence: TGTGCCAGCAGCCAAGATGAGGCAGCCTACAATGAGCAGTTCTTC. This codes for CASSQDEAAYNEQFF.

This clonotype occurred many times. CDR3 in DNA: TGTGCCAGCAGGGGGACAGGGGGCGAAGATACGCAGTATTTT. Its protein is CASRGTGGEDTQYF. V and J are TRBV28 and TRBJ2-3, with 12 bases aligning to TRBD1. Germline V gene lookup returns CDR1 MDHEN and CDR2 SYDVKM. The CDR3 totals 14 residues. The ends lost 6 bases at V and 5 bases at J; junction bases unmatched: 3.

This chain joins TRBV6-1 and TRBJ1-2, with D unclear. Deletions cut 8 bases from V and 5 bases from J, with 9 bases between. CDR1 and CDR2 from the germline V gene are MNHNS and SASEGT. CDR3 length: 11 residues. The CDR3 nucleotides are TGTGCCAGCGGGGATGGTTATGGCTACACCTTC. It specifies CASGDGYGYTF.

This clonotype was seen ten or more times. The V and J genes are TRBV12-5 and TRBJ2-7; 7 bases align to TRBD1. The junction had 1 base not matched to a gene; V was cut back by 1 base and J by 4 bases. The CDR3 is 13 residues long. Germline CDR1 reads LGHNT; CDR2 reads FRNRAP. The CDR3 is CASGLGQGYEQYF. The CDR3 nucleotides are TGTGCTAGTGGTTTGGGACAGGGATACGAGCAGTACTTC.